The 14 T cell receptor beta chains given below trace back to one sample, sequenced in a study of blood T cell repertoires in COVID-19. TCRdb keeps only in-frame clones here, not all; method: immunoSEQ multiplex PCR. The sample has some 170,000 clones; more than 75% are singletons. The specimen was peripheral blood. Receptors were obtained from a woman in her 70s with acute or convalescent COVID-19.

This chain connects TRBV24-1 to TRBJ2-1; 11 nucleotides agree with TRBD2. This CDR3 comprises 15 residues. V shed 6 bases and J 3 bases; nucleotides not matched to a gene: 3. The V gene's germline CDR1 is KGHDR and CDR2 SFDVKD. CDR3 protein: CATSRTSGGYNEQFF. CDR3 bases: TGTGCCACCAGTCGTACTAGCGGGGGCTACAATGAGCAGTTCTTC.

The V and J genes are TRBV7-6 and TRBJ2-3; no definite D call. The CDR3 is 16 amino acids. V was pared by 2 bases and J by 5 bases, with 17 bases between. Germline V gene data show CDR1 as SGHVS and CDR2 as FNYEAQ. The CDR3 spells CASSLSTLRSGDTQYF. The CDR3 DNA is TGTGCCAGCAGCTTATCGACTTTAAGAAGTGGAGATACGCAGTATTTT.

This chain joins TRBV4-2 and TRBJ2-7; 11 positions match TRBD2. After removal of 0 bases from V and 2 bases from J, the junction contained 12 bases not matched to a gene. The CDR3 covers 19 residues. The germline CDR1 and CDR2 sequences are LGHNA and YNFKEQ. Here the CDR3 DNA reads TGTGCCAGCAGCCAAGATCTTCCTAGCGGGGGGTCAATAACCTACGAGCAGTACTTC. Its protein is CASSQDLPSGGSITYEQYF.

J is TRBJ2-2 and V is TRBV19, with D perhaps matching TRBD2 (5 bases). The CDR3 spans 12 residues. From germline, CDR1 is LNHDA and CDR2 SQIVND (reference sequence). Trimming removed 10 bases at V and 7 bases at J, with 13 bases between. The CDR3 nucleotides are TGTGCCACCTGGATCGGGGTCGGGGAGCTGTTTTTT. Translated: CATWIGVGELFF. Complete variable domain (other parts from reference TRBV19 and TRBJ2-2): DGGITQSPKYLFRKEGQNVTLSCEQNLNHDAMYWYRQDPGQGLRLIYYSQIVNDFQKGDIAEGYSVSREKKESFPLTVTSAQKNPTAFYLCATWIGVGELFFGEGSRLTVL.

V usage is TRBV6-6 and J usage is TRBJ2-7; D may be TRBD1 (5 bases). Trimming removed 0 bases at V and 2 bases at J, with 11 bases between. The CDR3 has 15 residues. Germline V gene lookup returns CDR1 MNHNY and CDR2 SVGAGI (reference sequence). CDR3 nucleotides: TGTGCCAGCAGTTACTCAACACAGGTCCCCTACGAGCAGTACTTC. It encodes CASSYSTQVPYEQYF.

The chain joins TRBV9 to TRBJ2-1; 7 nucleotides line up with TRBD2. The CDR3 sequence is 12 residues long. With V trimmed by 3 bases and J by 7 bases, 1 base remained unmatched. CDR1 and CDR2 from the germline V gene are SGDLS and YYNGEE. The CDR3 here is CASSEGGNEQFF. CDR3 DNA: TGTGCCAGCAGCGAGGGAGGGAATGAGCAGTTCTTC.

This clone came up once. The chain is built from TRBV5-8 and TRBJ1-2; D is unclear. The CDR3 is 15 residues long. Trimming removed 3 bases from V and 5 bases from J, with 17 bases in between. Germline assignment: CDR1 SGHTS and CDR2 YDEGEE. This CDR3 is CASSSREPQVYGYTF. DNA of the CDR3: TGTGCCAGCAGCTCCCGGGAGCCCCAGGTGTATGGCTACACCTTC. The entire variable domain, with the rest obtained from reference TRBV5-8 and TRBJ1-2, is as follows: EAGVTQSPTHLIKTRGQQATLRCSPISGHTSVYWYQQALGLGLQFLLWYDEGEERNRGNFPPRFSGRQFPNYSSELNVNALELEDSALYLCASSSREPQVYGYTFGSGTRLTVV.

In DNA, the CDR3 is TGTGCCAGCAGTGAGAGAGCGGGTAGCTACGAGCAGTACTTC. Translated: CASSERAGSYEQYF. V is TRBV2 and J is TRBJ2-7, with D possibly matching TRBD2 (6 bases). Trimming cost V 3 bases and J 3 bases, with 12 bases left between them. The CDR3 extends over 14 amino acids. Germline-derived CDR1 and CDR2 are SNHLY and FYNNEI.

The chain joins TRBV27 to TRBJ2-3; 9 bases match TRBD1. This CDR3 has 14 amino acids. V shed 6 bases, J shed 1 base, and the junction held 2 bases outside the gene matches. Per germline, CDR1 MNHEY and CDR2 SMNVEV (reference sequence). As DNA, the CDR3 is TGTGCCAGCAGACAGGGGGCGGGCACAGATACGCAGTATTTT. Translating it yields CASRQGAGTDTQYF.

The genes are TRBV7-2 and TRBJ2-1, with 9 bases identical to TRBD2. The CDR3 is made up of 16 amino acids. After removal of 1 base from V and 4 bases from J, the junction contained 5 bases not matched to a gene. In germline, CDR1 is SGHTA, CDR2 FQGNSA. The CDR3 loop is CASSLVGAGGYNEQFF. CDR3 nucleotide sequence: TGTGCCAGCAGCTTAGTAGGCGCGGGGGGGTACAATGAGCAGTTCTTC. Full variable domain (remainder filled in from reference TRBV7-2 and TRBJ2-1): GAGVSQSPSNKVTEKGKDVELRCDPISGHTALYWYRQSLGQGLEFLIYFQGNSAPDKSGLPSDRFSAERTGGSVSTLTIQRTQQEDSAVYLCASSLVGAGGYNEQFFGPGTRLTVL.

V is TRBV3-1 (or the pseudogene TRBV3-2) and J is TRBJ1-3; TRBD1 matches 7 bases. V shed 5 bases and J 4 bases; nucleotides not matched to a gene: 8. CDR1 is LGHDT and CDR2 is YNNKEL in the germline V gene (reference sequence). The CDR3 extends over 15 amino acids. The chain's CDR3 is CASSLRQGAGNTIYF. DNA of the CDR3: TGTGCCAGCAGCTTACGACAGGGAGCCGGAAACACCATATATTTT.

Here the CDR3 DNA reads TGTGCCAGCAGTTTGGACGGGAGCTCCTACGAGCAGTACTTC. Translating it yields CASSLDGSSYEQYF. J is TRBJ2-7 and V is TRBV27; D is possibly TRBD2 (6 bases). The CDR3 runs 14 residues. V was pared by 3 bases and J by 0 bases, with 9 bases between. Germline V CDR1 and CDR2: MNHEY, SMNVEV (reference sequence).

The V gene is TRBV7-6, the J gene TRBJ1-5, with D maybe TRBD1 (5 bases). Trimming cost V 0 bases and J 5 bases, with 5 bases left between them. There are 13 residues in the CDR3. CDR1 is SGHVS and CDR2 is FNYEAQ in the germline V gene. This CDR3 reads CASSLAGDQPQHF. Written as DNA, the CDR3 is TGTGCCAGCAGCTTAGCAGGGGATCAGCCCCAGCATTTT.

The chain couples TRBV7-8 to TRBJ1-2; D gene ambiguous. V was trimmed by 5 bases and J by 4 bases, leaving 8 bases between them. The CDR3 consists of 12 residues. In germline, CDR1 is SGHVS, CDR2 FQNEAQ. In nucleotides, the CDR3 is TGTGCCAGCAGCCAAGAACTCTATGGCTACACCTTC. Protein sequence: CASSQELYGYTF.